Detailed here is one TCR beta chain. What it binds is unknown. Separate from the roughly 730-subject first cohort, the roughly 120-subject validation cohort was the one that the donors belonged to. The data derive from a study of cytomegalovirus exposure and HLA in healthy donors. Study in general: In a later analysis, the approximately 110 validation repertoires were reported to have used the same platform as the roughly 730 first-cohort repertoires.

Profiling relied on immunoSEQ multiplex PCR, and the TCRdb table lists in-frame clones only, not all of them. The table lists roughly 75,000 clones, around 94% of them singletons. General observations from the study: The listing of roughly 160 TCR beta chains classed them as cytomegalovirus-associated. Testing in vitro showed three CMV-associated chains specific for CMV antigens.

This CDR3 is 15 amino acids long. Germline CDR1 is LNHDA and CDR2 is SQIVND (reference sequence). Trimming stripped 4 bases from V and 8 bases from J, with 20 bases between. The chain links TRBV19 to TRBJ1-2; D is possibly TRBD1 (5 bases). The sample was PBMCs. The sequence came from a young woman in good health and CMV-seropositive. The CDR3 region has the DNA TGTGCCAGTAGTAAGACCCCGGGACTGATCTACGGCTACACCTTC. The encoded protein is CASSKTPGLIYGYTF.